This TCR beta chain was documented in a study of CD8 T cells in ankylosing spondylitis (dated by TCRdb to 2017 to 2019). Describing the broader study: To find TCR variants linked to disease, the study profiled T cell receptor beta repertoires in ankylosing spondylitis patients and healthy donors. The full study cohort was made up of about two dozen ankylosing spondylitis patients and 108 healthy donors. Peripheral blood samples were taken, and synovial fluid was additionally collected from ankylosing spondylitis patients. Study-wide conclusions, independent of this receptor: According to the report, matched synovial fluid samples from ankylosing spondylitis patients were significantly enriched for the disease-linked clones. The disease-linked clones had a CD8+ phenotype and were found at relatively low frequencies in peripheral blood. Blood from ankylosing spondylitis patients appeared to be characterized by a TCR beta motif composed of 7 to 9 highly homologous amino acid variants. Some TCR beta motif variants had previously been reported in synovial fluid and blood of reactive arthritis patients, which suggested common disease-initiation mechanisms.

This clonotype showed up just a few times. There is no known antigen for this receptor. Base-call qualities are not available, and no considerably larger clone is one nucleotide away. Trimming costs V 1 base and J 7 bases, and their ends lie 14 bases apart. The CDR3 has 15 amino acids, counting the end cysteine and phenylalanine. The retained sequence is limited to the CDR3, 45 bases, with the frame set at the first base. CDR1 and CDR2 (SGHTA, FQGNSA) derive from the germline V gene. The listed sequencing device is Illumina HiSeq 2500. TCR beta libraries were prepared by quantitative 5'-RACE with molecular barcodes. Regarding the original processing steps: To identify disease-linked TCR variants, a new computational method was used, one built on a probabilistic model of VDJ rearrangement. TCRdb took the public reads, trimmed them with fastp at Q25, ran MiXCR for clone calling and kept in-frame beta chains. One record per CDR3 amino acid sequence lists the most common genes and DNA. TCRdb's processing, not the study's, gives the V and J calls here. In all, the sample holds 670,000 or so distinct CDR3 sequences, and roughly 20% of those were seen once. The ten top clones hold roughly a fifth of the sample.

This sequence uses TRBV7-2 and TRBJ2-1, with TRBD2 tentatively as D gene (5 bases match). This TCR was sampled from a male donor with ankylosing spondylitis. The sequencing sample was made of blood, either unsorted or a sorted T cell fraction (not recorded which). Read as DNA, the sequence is TGTGCCAGCAGCTTAGGACCTACTACTAGTAATGAGCAGTTCTTC. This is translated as CASSLGPTTSNEQFF.